This TCR beta chain was observed in a study of blood T cell repertoires in COVID-19. Study-level information: Samples representing acute and convalescent COVID-19 were sourced from the United States, Italy and Spain.

Data came from immunoSEQ multiplex PCR; TCRdb stores just in-frame clones and leaves some out. The sample consists of 250,000 to 300,000 clones, approximately 80% of them appearing once. Participants' own reports of clinical history determined their cohort assignment. Within 2 weeks of study entry, exposed participants had contacted a PCR-confirmed or clinician-diagnosed COVID-19 case. The germline gives CDR1 SSHAT, CDR2 FNYEAQ (reference sequence). The CDR3 has 16 amino acids. Comment on this clone: The junction differs from germline at one of its ends, possibly a read error.

Sequencing used PBMCs or T cells enriched from blood (not recorded which). This sequence joins TRBV7-7 and TRBJ2-5, with a tentative D call TRBD2 (5 bases). This clonotype was sampled from a man between 40 and 49 years old who had been exposed to COVID-19. In DNA, the CDR3 is TGTGCTAGCAGCTTAAATAGCGCCAGATCCCAAGAGACCCAGTACTTC. Protein sequence: CASSLNSARSQETQYF.